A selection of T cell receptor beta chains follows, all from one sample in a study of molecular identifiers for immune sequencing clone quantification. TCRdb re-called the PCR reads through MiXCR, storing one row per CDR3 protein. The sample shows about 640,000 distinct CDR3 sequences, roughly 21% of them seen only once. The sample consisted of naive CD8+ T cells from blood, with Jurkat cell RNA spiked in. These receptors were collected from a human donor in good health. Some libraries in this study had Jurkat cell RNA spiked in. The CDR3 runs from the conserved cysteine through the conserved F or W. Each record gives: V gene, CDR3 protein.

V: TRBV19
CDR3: CASSVSSEAFF

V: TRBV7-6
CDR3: CASSPYERGRTKSPQYF

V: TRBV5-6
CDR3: CASSWWNSGSYEQYF

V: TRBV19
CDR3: CASSIGTRANTEAFF

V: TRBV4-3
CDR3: CASSPYMNTEAFF

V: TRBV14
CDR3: CASSQDRLDEQFF

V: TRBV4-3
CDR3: CASSQDSGSLMQVEVDEQFF

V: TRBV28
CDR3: CASSFFNRDYEQYF

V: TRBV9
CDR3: CASSVAAGYNYGYTF

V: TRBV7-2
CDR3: CASTFLAGAPLSYNEQFF

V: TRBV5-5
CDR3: CASSLQLAVANEQYF

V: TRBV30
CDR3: CAWSVGSDEQYF

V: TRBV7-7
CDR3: CASSFGTGTHEQFF

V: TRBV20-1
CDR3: CSAILNTEAFF

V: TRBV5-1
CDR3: CASAPDGLVEQYF

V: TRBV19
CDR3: CASSIAQTGVEAQHF

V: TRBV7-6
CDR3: CASSLIGTGVDETQYF

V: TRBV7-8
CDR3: CASSLARDTNQPQHF

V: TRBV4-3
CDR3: CASSQDPASNQPQHF

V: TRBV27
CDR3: CASSFASGYNNEKLFF

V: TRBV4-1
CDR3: CASTFMDGMNTEAFF

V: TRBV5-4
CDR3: CASSLLVSPDYERYF

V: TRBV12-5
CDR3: CASGFAADYNEQFF

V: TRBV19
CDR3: CASSIAGGMAGEQFF

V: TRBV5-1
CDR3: CASSSLETDMQETQYF

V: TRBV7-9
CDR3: CATGAQGETGELFF

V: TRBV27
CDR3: CASSLAKNYGYTF

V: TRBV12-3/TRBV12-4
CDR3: CASSFGGAGGTHEQYF

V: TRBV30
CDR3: CAWRDRGWETQYF